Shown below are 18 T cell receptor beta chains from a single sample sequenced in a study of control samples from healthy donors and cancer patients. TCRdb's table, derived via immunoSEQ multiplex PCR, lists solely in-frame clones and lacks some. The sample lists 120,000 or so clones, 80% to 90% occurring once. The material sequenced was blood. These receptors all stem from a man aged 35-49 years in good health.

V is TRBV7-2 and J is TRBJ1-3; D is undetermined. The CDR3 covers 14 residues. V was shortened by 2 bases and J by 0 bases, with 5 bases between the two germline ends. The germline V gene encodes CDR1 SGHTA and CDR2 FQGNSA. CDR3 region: CASSLSASGNTIYF. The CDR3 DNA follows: TGTGCCAGCAGCTTAAGTGCCTCTGGAAACACCATATATTTT.

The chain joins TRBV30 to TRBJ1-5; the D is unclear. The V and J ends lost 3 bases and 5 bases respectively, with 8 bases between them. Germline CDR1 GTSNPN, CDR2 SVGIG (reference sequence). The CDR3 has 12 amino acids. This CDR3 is CAWRESHQPQHF. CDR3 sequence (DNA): TGTGCCTGGAGGGAATCCCATCAGCCCCAGCATTTT.

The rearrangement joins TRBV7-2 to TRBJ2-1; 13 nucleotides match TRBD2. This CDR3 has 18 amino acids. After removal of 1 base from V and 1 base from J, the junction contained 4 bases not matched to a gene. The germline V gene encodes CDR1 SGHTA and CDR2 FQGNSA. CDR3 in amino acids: CASSLGGLAGRSYNEQFF. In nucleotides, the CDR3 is TGTGCCAGCAGCTTAGGGGGACTAGCGGGGCGGTCCTACAATGAGCAGTTCTTC.

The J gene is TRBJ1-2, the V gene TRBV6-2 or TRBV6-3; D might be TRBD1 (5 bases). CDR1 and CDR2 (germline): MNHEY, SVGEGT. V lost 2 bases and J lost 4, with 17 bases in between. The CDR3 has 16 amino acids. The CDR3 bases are TGTGCCAGCAGTTACCGCGACAGCCCTGTGTCCTATGGCTACACCTTC. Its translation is CASSYRDSPVSYGYTF.

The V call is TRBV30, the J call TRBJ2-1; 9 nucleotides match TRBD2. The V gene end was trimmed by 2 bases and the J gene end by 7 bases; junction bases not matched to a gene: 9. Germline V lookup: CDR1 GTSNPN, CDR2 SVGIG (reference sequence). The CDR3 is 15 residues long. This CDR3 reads CAWSRALAGNNEQFF. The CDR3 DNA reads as TGTGCCTGGAGTCGGGCACTAGCGGGCAATAATGAGCAGTTCTTC.

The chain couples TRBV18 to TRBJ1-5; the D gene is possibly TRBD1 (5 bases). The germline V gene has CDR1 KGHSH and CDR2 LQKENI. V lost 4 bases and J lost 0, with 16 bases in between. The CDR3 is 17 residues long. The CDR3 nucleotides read TGTGCCAGCTCACACGAGAGGGGTGCGTATAGCAATCAGCCCCAGCATTTT. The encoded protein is CASSHERGAYSNQPQHF.

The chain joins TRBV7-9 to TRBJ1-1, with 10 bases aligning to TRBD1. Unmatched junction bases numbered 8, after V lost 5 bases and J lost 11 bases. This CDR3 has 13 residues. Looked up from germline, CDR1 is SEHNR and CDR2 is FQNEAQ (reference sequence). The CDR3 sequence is CASSNRDRGRAFF. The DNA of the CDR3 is TGTGCCAGCAGCAACCGGGACAGGGGAAGGGCTTTCTTT.

The CDR3 loop is CASSPDGYYGYTF. The CDR3 nucleotides read TGTGCCAGCAGCCCCGACGGCTACTATGGCTACACCTTC. This chain links TRBV7-9 with TRBJ1-2, with no clear D. This CDR3 has 13 amino acids. CDR1 is SEHNR, CDR2 FQNEAQ, per germline (reference sequence). Trimming stripped 5 bases from V and 3 bases from J, with 10 bases between.

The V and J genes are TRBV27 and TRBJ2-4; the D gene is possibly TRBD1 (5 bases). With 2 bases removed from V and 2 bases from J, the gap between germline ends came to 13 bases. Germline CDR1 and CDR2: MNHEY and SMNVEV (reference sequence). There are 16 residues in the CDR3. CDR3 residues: CASSLVAGLSKNIQYF. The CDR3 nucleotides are TGTGCCAGCAGTTTAGTGGCAGGGCTCTCCAAAAACATTCAGTACTTC.

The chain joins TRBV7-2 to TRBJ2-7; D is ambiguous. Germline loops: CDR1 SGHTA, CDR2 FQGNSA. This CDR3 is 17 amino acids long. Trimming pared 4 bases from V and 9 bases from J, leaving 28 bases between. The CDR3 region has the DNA TGTGCCAGCAGCTCATTTTCGGTAAGGGCCGGTGGATCAGGGCAGTACTTC. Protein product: CASSSFSVRAGGSGQYF.

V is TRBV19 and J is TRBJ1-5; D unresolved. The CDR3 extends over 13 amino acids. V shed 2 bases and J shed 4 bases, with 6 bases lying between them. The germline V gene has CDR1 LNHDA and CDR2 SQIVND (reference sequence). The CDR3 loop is CASSISQNQPQHF. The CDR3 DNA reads TGTGCCAGTAGTATAAGTCAGAATCAGCCCCAGCATTTT.

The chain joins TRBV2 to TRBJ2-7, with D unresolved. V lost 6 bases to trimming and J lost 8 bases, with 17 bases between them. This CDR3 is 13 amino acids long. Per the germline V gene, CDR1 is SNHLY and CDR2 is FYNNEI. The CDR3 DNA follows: TGTGCCAGCAGGGTGGATACACCTACGAAGCAGTACTTC. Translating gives CASRVDTPTKQYF.

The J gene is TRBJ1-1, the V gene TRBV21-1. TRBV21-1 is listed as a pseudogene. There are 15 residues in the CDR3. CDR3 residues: CASSDLPQQNTEAFF. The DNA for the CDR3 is TGTGCCAGCAGCGACCTCCCCCAGCAGAACACTGAAGCTTTCTTT.

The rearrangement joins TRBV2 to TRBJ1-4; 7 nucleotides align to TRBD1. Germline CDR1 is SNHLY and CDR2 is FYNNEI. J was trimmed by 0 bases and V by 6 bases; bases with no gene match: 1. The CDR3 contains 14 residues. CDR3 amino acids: CASRQGATNEKLFF. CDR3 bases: TGTGCCAGCAGGCAGGGGGCAACTAATGAAAAACTGTTTTTT.

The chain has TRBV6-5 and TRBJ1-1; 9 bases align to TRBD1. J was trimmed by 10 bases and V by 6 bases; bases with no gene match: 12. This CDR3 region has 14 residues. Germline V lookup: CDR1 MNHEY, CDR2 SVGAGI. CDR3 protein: CASSPNRGQVRAFF. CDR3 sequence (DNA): TGTGCCAGCAGCCCAAACAGGGGGCAGGTTAGAGCTTTCTTT.

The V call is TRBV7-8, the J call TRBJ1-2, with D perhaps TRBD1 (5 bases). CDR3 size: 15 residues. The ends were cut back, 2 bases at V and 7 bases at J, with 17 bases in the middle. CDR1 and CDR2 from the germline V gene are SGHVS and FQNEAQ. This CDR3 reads CASSLLVGGTRGYTF. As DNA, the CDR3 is TGTGCCAGCAGCTTATTGGTCGGGGGGACGCGTGGCTACACCTTC. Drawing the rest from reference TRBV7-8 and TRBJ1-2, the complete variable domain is GAGVSQSPRYKVAKRGQDVALRCDPISGHVSLFWYQQALGQGPEFLTYFQNEAQLDKSGLPSDRFFAERPEGSVSTLKIQRTQQEDSAVYLCASSLLVGGTRGYTFGSGTRLTVV.

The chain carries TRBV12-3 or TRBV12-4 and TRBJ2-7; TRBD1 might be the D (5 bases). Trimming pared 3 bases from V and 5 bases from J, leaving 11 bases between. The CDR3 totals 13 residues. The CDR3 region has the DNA TGTGCCAGCAGTTTCTGGGCAGGGAACGAGCAGTACTTC. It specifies CASSFWAGNEQYF.

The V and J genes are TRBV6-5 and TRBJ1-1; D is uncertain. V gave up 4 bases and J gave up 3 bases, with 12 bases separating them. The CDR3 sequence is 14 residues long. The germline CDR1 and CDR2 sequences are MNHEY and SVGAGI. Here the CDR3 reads CASSSVRRDTEAFF. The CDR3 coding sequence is TGTGCCAGCAGTTCCGTCCGGAGAGACACTGAAGCTTTCTTT.